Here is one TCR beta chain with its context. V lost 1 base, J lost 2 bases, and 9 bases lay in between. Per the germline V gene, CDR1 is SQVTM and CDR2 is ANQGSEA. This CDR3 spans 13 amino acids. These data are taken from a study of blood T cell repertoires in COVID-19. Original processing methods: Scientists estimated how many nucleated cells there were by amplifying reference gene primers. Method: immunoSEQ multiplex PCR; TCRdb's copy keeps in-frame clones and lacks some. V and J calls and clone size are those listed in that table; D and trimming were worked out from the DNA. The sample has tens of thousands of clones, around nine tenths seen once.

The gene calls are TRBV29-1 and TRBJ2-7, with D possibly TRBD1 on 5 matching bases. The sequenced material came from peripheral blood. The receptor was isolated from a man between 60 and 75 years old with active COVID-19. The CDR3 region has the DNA TGCAGCGTTGAAGGGACACAAACCTACGAGCAGTACTTC. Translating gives CSVEGTQTYEQYF.